Following are 8 T cell receptor beta chains from one sample sequenced in a study of cytomegalovirus exposure and HLA in healthy donors. The PCR ran on 60 Vbeta and 13 Jbeta primers. Clones were sequenced by immunoSEQ multiplex PCR, and TCRdb holds only the in-frame ones, with some missing. The table lists about 130,000 clones, roughly 80% of them singletons. Input material: PBMCs. The receptor source for this set is a man aged 30 to 39 in good health and CMV-seronegative.

The chain joins TRBV7-6 to TRBJ2-5; 12 bases are shared with TRBD2. The J segment lost 1 base and the V segment lost 0 bases, leaving 3 bases of the junction unmatched. The CDR3 runs to 17 residues. The germline gives CDR1 SGHVS, CDR2 FNYEAQ. The CDR3 region is CASSLAEGLAGQETQYF. The CDR3 region has the DNA TGTGCCAGCAGCTTAGCCGAGGGACTAGCGGGCCAAGAGACCCAGTACTTC.

The chain has TRBV6-5 and TRBJ1-5; D is perhaps TRBD1 (6 bases). The CDR3 consists of 12 residues. The V end lost 5 bases, the J end lost 7 bases, and 9 bases lay between the germline ends. The germline CDR1 and CDR2 sequences are MNHEY and SVGAGI. The CDR3 coding sequence is TGTGCCAGCAGTCAACAGGGCCAGCCCCAGCATTTT. It yields the protein CASSQQGQPQHF.

CDR3 region: CASSPPLAGIDEQFF. In nucleotides, the CDR3 is TGTGCCAGCTCACCCCCACTAGCGGGAATAGATGAGCAGTTCTTC. This chain connects TRBV18 to TRBJ2-1; 10 nucleotides align to TRBD2. The CDR3 is 15 residues long. With V trimmed by 3 bases and J by 8 bases, 7 bases remained unmatched. Germline-derived CDR1 and CDR2 are KGHSH and LQKENI.

The CDR3 sequence: CASSPISGPGQSYYEQYF. The CDR3 DNA is TGTGCCAGCAGCCCGATCAGTGGTCCGGGACAGAGCTACTACGAGCAGTACTTC. The chain joins TRBV14 to TRBJ2-7; 7 bases fit TRBD1. Unmatched junction bases numbered 18, after V lost 4 bases and J lost 3 bases. Germline CDR1 reads SGHDN; CDR2 reads FVKESK. CDR3 length equals 18 residues.

This chain links TRBV5-1 with TRBJ1-2; tentatively, D is TRBD1 (6 bases). The CDR3 runs 15 residues. V lost 0 bases and J 4 bases, leaving 13 bases between the germline ends. Germline V gene data show CDR1 as SGHRS and CDR2 as YFSETQ. CDR3 in amino acids: CASSLGAGASYGYTF. The CDR3 DNA reads TGCGCCAGCAGCTTGGGAGCAGGGGCGTCCTATGGCTACACCTTC. The variable domain in full, completed from reference TRBV5-1 and TRBJ1-2, reads KAGVTQTPRYLIKTRGQQVTLSCSPISGHRSVSWYQQTPGQGLQFLFEYFSETQRNKGNFPGRFSGRQFSNSRSEMNVSTLELGDSALYLCASSLGAGASYGYTFGSGTRLTVV.

The gene calls are TRBV28 and TRBJ1-2, with D perhaps TRBD1 (5 bases). Germline values: CDR1 MDHEN, CDR2 SYDVKM. The CDR3 has 15 residues. Trimming took 6 bases from V and 4 from J, leaving 18 bases between them. The CDR3 bases are TGTGCCAGCAGGGGGCGACAGACCCTTGGCTATGGCTACACCTTC. Protein product: CASRGRQTLGYGYTF.

This chain connects TRBV18 to TRBJ2-7; the match to TRBD2 covers 7 bases. CDR3 size: 17 residues. The V and J ends lost 0 bases and 3 bases, in that order; junction bases with no gene match: 11. Germline V CDR1 and CDR2: KGHSH, LQKENI. The CDR3 region is CASSPPVGRGPNYEQYF. The CDR3 bases are TGTGCCAGCTCACCACCGGTGGGGAGGGGACCGAACTACGAGCAGTACTTC.

The rearrangement joins TRBV2 to TRBJ2-7; weak D call: TRBD1 (7 bases). The CDR3 spans 13 residues. Trimming took off 7 bases at V and 4 bases at J, with 14 bases between the two ends. Per the germline V gene, CDR1 is SNHLY and CDR2 is FYNNEI. The CDR3 region is CASTRGDRYEQYF. As DNA, the CDR3 is TGTGCCAGCACCAGGGGGGACAGATACGAGCAGTACTTC.